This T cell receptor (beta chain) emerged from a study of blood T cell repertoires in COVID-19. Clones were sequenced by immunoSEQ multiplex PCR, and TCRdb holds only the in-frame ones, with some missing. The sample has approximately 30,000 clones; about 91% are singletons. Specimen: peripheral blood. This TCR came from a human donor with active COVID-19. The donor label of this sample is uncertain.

The CDR3 DNA is TGTGCCAGCAGTTTCGTCGGGCGGGATTCCTACGAGCAGTACTTC. Translated: CASSFVGRDSYEQYF. The V call is TRBV28, the J call TRBJ2-7; perhaps TRBD2 as D (6 bases). V was pared by 3 bases and J by 1 base, with 13 bases between. The CDR3 totals 15 residues. The V gene's germline CDR1 is MDHEN and CDR2 SYDVKM.